A selection of T cell receptor beta chains follows, all from one sample in a study of blood T cells in healthy people across ages. One entry per CDR3 protein, called by TCRdb with MiXCR from the 5' RACE reads. Of 790,000 or so distinct CDR3 sequences in the sample, about half were seen once. Sequenced: blood. These receptors originate from a man older than 75 in good health. The CDR3 runs from the conserved cysteine through the conserved F or W. A D gene is named only where the DNA matches it firmly. Clone sizes are given selectively: once, few, many, or a class where the clone is expanded.

TRBD2 | TRBJ2-1 | TRBV9 | - | CASSGRTSGTDEQFF | TGTGCCAGCAGCGGAAGGACTAGCGGGACCGATGAGCAGTTCTTC
- | TRBJ2-5 | TRBV29-1 | few | CSARGQSSQETQYF | TGCAGCGCAAGAGGACAAAGTAGTCAAGAGACCCAGTACTTC
- | TRBJ2-1 | TRBV20-1 | - | CSARVLGVTGTYNEQFF | TGCAGTGCTAGAGTCTTGGGAGTAACAGGGACCTACAATGAGCAGTTCTTC
TRBD2 | TRBJ2-1 | TRBV20-1 | - | CSARGLAGVGNEQFF | TGCAGTGCTAGAGGACTAGCGGGAGTAGGCAATGAGCAGTTCTTC
- | TRBJ2-7 | TRBV30 | - | CAGNRGHEQYF | TGTGCCGGGAATCGGGGCCACGAGCAGTACTTC
TRBD1 | TRBJ2-1 | TRBV7-9 | - | CASSPTGLSFF | TGTGCCAGCAGTCCGACAGGGTTGTCGTTCTTC
- | TRBJ2-1 | TRBV12-3/TRBV12-4 | - | CASSLKGPSSEQFF | TGTGCCAGCAGTTTAAAGGGACCTAGCTCTGAGCAGTTCTTC
- | TRBJ1-3 | TRBV11-2 | few | CASSLQRNGNTIYF | TGTGCCAGCAGCTTACAGAGGAATGGAAACACCATATATTTT
TRBD2 | TRBJ2-3 | TRBV20-1 | many | CSAGGGTSGKDTQYF | TGCAGTGCTGGGGGGGGGACTAGTGGTAAAGATACGCAGTATTTT
TRBD2 | TRBJ2-7 | TRBV5-1 | few | CASSREAGSSYEQYF | TGCGCCAGCAGCCGGGAGGCAGGGAGCTCCTACGAGCAGTACTTC
- | TRBJ1-4 | TRBV5-1 | - | CASKLRTSTNEKLFF | TGCGCCAGCAAACTCCGGACAAGTACTAATGAAAAACTGTTTTTT
- | TRBJ1-2 | TRBV28 | few | CASSFSGAGGGYTF | TGTGCCAGCAGTTTTTCGGGAGCGGGGGGTGGCTACACCTTC
- | TRBJ2-7 | TRBV4-3 | - | CASSQEVWVYEQYF | TGCGCCAGCAGCCAAGAGGTTTGGGTCTACGAGCAGTACTTC
TRBD2 | TRBJ2-5 | TRBV24-1 | - | CATGAASGTQETQYF | TGTGCCACCGGTGCGGCTAGCGGCACTCAAGAGACCCAGTACTTC
TRBD2 | TRBJ2-7 | TRBV20-1 | few | CSARDHGTSGRVEQYF | TGCAGTGCTAGAGATCACGGGACTAGCGGGCGAGTCGAGCAGTACTTC
- | TRBJ2-3 | TRBV7-2 | once | CASSLRGAQRAGDTQYF | TGTGCCAGCAGCTTACGCGGGGCGCAAAGGGCAGGAGATACGCAGTATTTT
TRBD1 | TRBJ2-3 | TRBV7-6 | - | CASSLGTGEANTQYF | TGTGCCAGCAGCTTAGGGACAGGGGAGGCGAATACGCAGTATTTT
- | TRBJ2-3 | TRBV12-3/TRBV12-4 | - | CASSRTRADAQYF | TGTGCCAGCAGCAGAACCAGGGCGGATGCGCAGTATTTT
TRBD1 | TRBJ1-4 | TRBV28 | - | CASTGQNEKLFF | TGTGCCAGTACGGGACAGAATGAAAAACTGTTTTTT
- | TRBJ2-7 | TRBV3-1 | - | CASSQSGPPAYEQYF | TGTGCCAGCAGCCAGTCAGGGCCGCCCGCCTACGAGCAGTACTTC
- | TRBJ2-3 | TRBV12-3/TRBV12-4 | many | CASSLDFHTDTQYF | TGTGCCAGCAGTTTGGACTTTCACACAGATACGCAGTATTTT
- | TRBJ2-3 | TRBV5-5 | few | CASSLVPPSPTDTQYF | TGTGCCAGCAGCTTGGTGCCCCCGTCCCCCACAGATACGCAGTATTTT
- | TRBJ2-5 | TRBV5-1 | - | CASSEHSDQETQYF | TGCGCCAGCAGCGAACATTCCGACCAAGAGACCCAGTACTTC
TRBD1 | TRBJ1-5 | TRBV6-1 | few | CASSGTGHQPQHF | TGTGCCAGCAGTGGGACAGGGCATCAGCCCCAGCATTTT
TRBD1 | TRBJ2-7 | TRBV29-1 | many | CSGQGAGEQYF | TGCAGCGGACAGGGGGCTGGTGAGCAGTACTTC
- | TRBJ1-2 | TRBV18 | many | CASSQDTYGYTF | TGTGCCAGCTCACAGGACACCTATGGCTACACCTTC
- | TRBJ2-5 | TRBV10-3 | - | CAISESGRGRETQYF | TGTGCCATCAGTGAGTCTGGCAGGGGCCGGGAGACCCAGTACTTC
- | TRBJ1-2 | TRBV28 | - | CASTQQGGNNYGYTF | TGTGCCAGCACGCAACAGGGTGGGAATAACTATGGCTACACCTTC
- | TRBJ1-5 | TRBV24-1 | - | CATSDRGHLWHF | TGTGCCACCAGTGATCGGGGACACCTTTGGCATTTT
- | TRBJ2-1 | TRBV7-8 | - | CASSHPGGDSYNEQFF | TGTGCCAGCAGCCACCCAGGGGGGGACTCCTACAATGAGCAGTTCTTC
TRBD2 | TRBJ2-1 | TRBV27 | few | CASSTTSGGSYNEQFF | TGTGCCAGCAGCACCACTAGCGGGGGTTCCTACAATGAGCAGTTCTTC
- | TRBJ2-3 | TRBV7-9 | - | CASSPTREPDTQYF | TGTGCCAGCAGCCCCACTCGGGAACCAGATACGCAGTATTTT
- | TRBJ2-5 | TRBV7-2 | once | CASSSRGLSQETQYF | TGTGCCAGCAGCTCCCGGGGACTCTCTCAAGAGACCCAGTACTTC
- | TRBJ2-5 | TRBV20-1 | many | CSARSDSVRAQYF | TGCAGTGCTAGGTCCGACTCCGTCCGAGCCCAGTACTTC
TRBD2 | TRBJ2-3 | TRBV2 | few | CAGGAGGTDTQYF | TGTGCCGGCGGCGCGGGAGGGACAGATACGCAGTATTTT
- | TRBJ2-1 | TRBV6-2/TRBV6-3 | - | CASNKRGGGNVQFF | TGTGCCAGCAATAAAAGGGGGGGCGGAAATGTGCAGTTCTTC
TRBD1 | TRBJ2-7 | TRBV29-1 | - | CSVEDWTGRDAYEQYF | TGCAGCGTTGAAGATTGGACAGGGAGAGACGCCTACGAGCAGTACTTC
- | TRBJ1-2 | TRBV5-1 | - | CASSFRQSSLIADGYTF | TGCGCCAGCAGCTTTCGACAATCCTCCCTAATAGCAGATGGCTACACCTTC
- | TRBJ1-6 | TRBV20-1 | - | CSASEAGTSYNSPLHF | TGCAGTGCTAGTGAGGCAGGGACCTCCTATAATTCACCCCTCCACTTT
- | TRBJ1-4 | TRBV29-1 | - | CSVGGNEKLFF | TGCAGCGTTGGTGGTAATGAAAAACTGTTTTTT
TRBD2 | TRBJ2-1 | TRBV20-1 | few | CSARREEGGIEQFF | TGCAGTGCTAGGCGGGAGGAAGGGGGGATTGAGCAGTTCTTC